Below, one T cell receptor beta chain is given with its context. Its cognate antigen is unknown. MiXCR was run by TCRdb on the reads, yielding one entry per CDR3 protein. Among more than 12,000 distinct CDR3 sequences, roughly an eighth were seen once, and the ten largest hold about 16%. Germline CDR1 reads MNHEY; CDR2 reads SVGAGI. The CDR3 consists of 18 residues. V was clipped by 5 bases and J by 9 bases; unmatched bases: 16. The data stem from a study of type 1 regulatory T cells. The gene calls are TRBV6-5 and TRBJ1-6; 10 bases align to TRBD1. Sequencing was done on a sample of cultured T cells, either the whole culture or a sorted T cell fraction (not recorded which). This TCR came from a human donor in good health. CDR3 sequence reads: CASSRSLGTGDRISPLHF. CDR3 coding DNA: TGTGCCAGCAGTCGAAGTCTCGGGACAGGGGATAGAATTTCACCCCTCCACTTT.